Following are 21 T cell receptor beta chains from one sample sequenced in a study of OX40 agonist ivuxolimab in advanced cancers. Assay: immunoSEQ multiplex PCR; the TCRdb copy retains only in-frame clones and omits some. The table includes tens of thousands of clones, roughly nine tenths detected once. The sequences come from CD4+ or CD8+ T cells sorted from blood, collected in a trial of the OX40 agonist ivuxolimab. These receptors originate from an adult with an advanced solid tumor such as melanoma, head and neck, liver or kidney cancer.

The chain employs TRBV28 and TRBJ1-3; no definite D call. This CDR3 is built from 16 residues. Germline values: CDR1 MDHEN, CDR2 SYDVKM. V lost 1 base and J 0 bases, leaving 10 bases between the germline ends. The CDR3 sequence: CASSLYGDLSGNTIYF. CDR3 DNA sequence: TGTGCCAGCAGTTTATACGGTGACCTCTCTGGAAACACCATATATTTT.

The chain links TRBV4-3 to TRBJ1-2; D possibly corresponds to TRBD1 (5 bases). From germline, CDR1 is LGHNA and CDR2 YSLEER. The V end was cut by 0 bases, the J end by 3 bases, with 14 bases between. This CDR3 contains 16 residues. This CDR3 is CASSQDYSRDDYGYTF. The CDR3, as DNA: TGCGCCAGCAGCCAAGATTATTCCAGGGATGACTATGGCTACACCTTC.

The V gene is TRBV29-1, the J gene TRBJ2-3; no clear D. The length of the CDR3 is 12 residues. Trimming left V 4 bases short and J 14 bases short, with 19 bases between. CDR1 is SQVTM and CDR2 is ANQGSEA in the germline V gene. The DNA for the CDR3 is TGCAGCGTTGGGTTCGAGCCCTTGGATCGGTATTTT. Translation: CSVGFEPLDRYF.

V and J are TRBV4-1 and TRBJ1-4; no firm D call. V was clipped by 4 bases and J by 5 bases, with 17 bases between them. Per the germline V gene, CDR1 is MGHRA and CDR2 is YSYEKL. This CDR3 is 16 amino acids long. As DNA, the CDR3 is TGCGCCAGCAGCCCTCCCCCTGGCAGTGAAAATGAAAAACTGTTTTTT. Protein product: CASSPPPGSENEKLFF.

The V gene is TRBV5-4, the J gene TRBJ2-7; TRBD1 matches at 9 bases. The CDR3 totals 15 residues. The germline V gene encodes CDR1 SGHNT and CDR2 YYREEE (reference sequence). The ends lost 4 bases at V and 3 bases at J; junction bases unmatched: 8. CDR3 region: CASSLGRQGDYEQYF. In DNA form, the CDR3 reads TGTGCCAGCAGCCTGGGCCGACAGGGGGACTACGAGCAGTACTTC.

This rearrangement joins TRBV5-8 to TRBJ2-1; 13 positions match TRBD2. Germline V lookup: CDR1 SGHTS, CDR2 YDEGEE. The CDR3 runs 15 residues. Unmatched junction bases numbered 3, after V lost 2 bases and J lost 7 bases. The CDR3 coding sequence is TGTGCCAGCAGCTTCGGGACTAGCGGGGTGAATGAGCAGTTCTTC. Translation gives CASSFGTSGVNEQFF.

This clone showed up just once. The chain has TRBV2 and TRBJ2-7; D is unresolved. Deletions cut 1 base from V and 2 bases from J, with 9 bases between. From germline, CDR1 is SNHLY and CDR2 FYNNEI. This CDR3 region has 14 residues. As DNA, the CDR3 is TGTGCCAGCAGTGAAGGAGGTGAAACCTACGAGCAGTACTTC. This encodes CASSEGGETYEQYF.

This chain uses TRBV4-3 with TRBJ2-5; D is unclear. This CDR3 contains 15 residues. Per the germline V gene, CDR1 is LGHNA and CDR2 is YSLEER. Deletions cut 2 bases from V and 5 bases from J, with 15 bases between. CDR3: CASSQTLRGLETQYF. CDR3 DNA sequence: TGCGCCAGCAGCCAAACCTTGAGAGGTTTGGAGACCCAGTACTTC.

V gene TRBV19 combines with J gene TRBJ2-1; 13 bases are shared with TRBD2. Trimming took 5 bases from V and 9 from J; bases not matched to a gene: 16. CDR1 and CDR2 from the germline V gene are LNHDA and SQIVND (reference sequence). The CDR3 runs to 18 residues. CDR3 in amino acids: CASSFLKTGTSGKGEQFF. CDR3 DNA sequence: TGTGCCAGTAGTTTCCTCAAAACCGGGACTAGCGGGAAGGGTGAGCAGTTCTTC. Using reference TRBV19 and TRBJ2-1 for the parts outside the CDR3, the full variable domain is DGGITQSPKYLFRKEGQNVTLSCEQNLNHDAMYWYRQDPGQGLRLIYYSQIVNDFQKGDIAEGYSVSREKKESFPLTVTSAQKNPTAFYLCASSFLKTGTSGKGEQFFGPGTRLTVL.

This rearrangement joins TRBV28 to TRBJ1-2, with TRBD1 as a possible D gene (5 bases). Trimming left V 2 bases short and J 6 bases short, with 13 bases between. The germline gives CDR1 MDHEN, CDR2 SYDVKM. This CDR3 has 14 amino acids. Here the CDR3 DNA reads TGTGCCAGCAGTTTAACGCCAGGGATTAATGGCTACACCTTC. It translates to CASSLTPGINGYTF.

The chain couples TRBV5-6 to TRBJ2-7, with a tentative D call TRBD2 (6 bases). CDR1 is SGHDT and CDR2 is YYEEEE in the germline V gene. The V end was cut by 3 bases, the J end by 1 base, with 8 bases between. The CDR3 spans 13 residues. As DNA, the CDR3 is TGTGCCAGCAGCTCCGGAGGGTCCTACGAGCAGTACTTC. Translation: CASSSGGSYEQYF.

The chain is built from TRBV18 and TRBJ2-3; 10 positions agree with TRBD2. Trimming cost V 2 bases and J 0 bases; bases outside gene matches: 2. This CDR3 comprises 16 residues. Germline CDR1 is KGHSH and CDR2 is LQKENI. The CDR3 DNA is TGTGCCAGCTCACCAGGGACTAGCGACAGCACAGATACGCAGTATTTT. Translation: CASSPGTSDSTDTQYF.

This chain joins TRBV5-5 and TRBJ2-4; D is possibly TRBD2 (7 bases). The V and J ends lost 0 bases and 9 bases respectively, with 13 bases between them. Germline V gene sequence: CDR1 SGHKS, CDR2 YYEKEE (reference sequence). CDR3 length: 14 residues. Here the CDR3 reads CASSLAGGAGIQYF. Here the CDR3 DNA reads TGTGCCAGCAGCTTGGCGGGGGGCGCCGGCATTCAGTACTTC.

The V gene is TRBV4-2, the J gene TRBJ2-3; D might be TRBD2 (6 bases). V gave up 3 bases and J gave up 3 bases, with 19 bases separating them. The germline V gene has CDR1 LGHNA and CDR2 YNFKEQ. This CDR3 has 17 amino acids. CDR3 amino acids: CASSQGTTGLVTDTQYF. CDR3 sequence (DNA): TGTGCCAGCAGCCAGGGTACAACGGGACTCGTTACAGATACGCAGTATTTT.

This chain links TRBV4-3 with TRBJ2-2; 8 bases fit TRBD1. V trimming: 4 bases; J trimming: 4 bases; junction bases outside the gene matches: 5. Germline V gene lookup returns CDR1 LGHNA and CDR2 YSLEER. The CDR3 contains 15 residues. The CDR3 loop is CASSPQTGGTGELFF. The CDR3 DNA sequence: TGCGCCAGCAGCCCCCAAACAGGGGGCACCGGGGAGCTGTTTTTT.

This clone has only one observation. For the CDR3, the DNA is TGTGCCAGCAGTCCCTCTAGCGGGGAGGTGACAGATACGCAGTATTTT. As protein: CASSPSSGEVTDTQYF. V and J are TRBV27 and TRBJ2-3; 9 bases align to TRBD2. The CDR3 runs to 16 residues. The trim removed 5 bases at V and 3 bases at J, leaving 9 bases unmatched. Germline V lookup: CDR1 MNHEY, CDR2 SMNVEV (reference sequence).

This sequence joins TRBV6-5 and TRBJ1-5; TRBD1 matches 10 bases. Trimming removed 2 bases from V and 7 bases from J; junction bases left unmatched: 2. Germline CDR1 reads MNHEY; CDR2 reads SVGAGI. This CDR3 has 14 amino acids. CDR3 protein: CASSYGTGDQPQHF. The CDR3 DNA reads TGTGCCAGCAGTTACGGGACAGGGGACCAGCCCCAGCATTTT.

The rearrangement links TRBV5-1 to TRBJ2-1, with 9 bases fitting TRBD1. Germline V gene data show CDR1 as SGHRS and CDR2 as YFSETQ. The CDR3 is made up of 16 amino acids. Trimming at V came to 0 bases and at J to 3 bases, leaving 4 bases not matched to a gene. The CDR3 here is CASSLGTGELYNEQFF. DNA for the CDR3: TGCGCCAGCAGCTTGGGGACAGGGGAACTCTACAATGAGCAGTTCTTC.

Only one count was recorded for this clone. The rearrangement links TRBV4-3 to TRBJ1-2; TRBD1 matches at 9 bases. CDR1 LGHNA and CDR2 YSLEER come from the germline V gene. The V gene end was trimmed by 3 bases and the J gene end by 4 bases; junction bases not matched to a gene: 3. The CDR3 is 14 amino acids. CDR3 in DNA: TGCGCCAGCAGCCAGGGACAGGGAACCTATGGCTACACCTTC. Its protein product is CASSQGQGTYGYTF.

CDR3 protein: CASSLPGASNEKLFF. The CDR3 DNA follows: TGTGCCAGCAGTTTACCAGGGGCTTCTAATGAAAAACTGTTTTTT. The chain links TRBV6-6 to TRBJ1-4; D is possibly TRBD1 (6 bases). Trimming stripped 4 bases from V and 3 bases from J, with 12 bases between. The CDR3 contains 15 residues. Looked up from germline, CDR1 is MNHNY and CDR2 is SVGAGI (reference sequence).

The rearrangement joins TRBV20-1 to TRBJ1-2; D is unclear. Between the trimmed V and J ends, which lost 8 bases and 8 bases, there was a span of 9 bases. The CDR3 runs to 9 residues. Germline assignment: CDR1 DFQATT and CDR2 SNEGSKA (reference sequence). Here the CDR3 reads CSPPGGYTF. The CDR3 nucleotides read TGCAGTCCCCCTGGGGGCTACACCTTC.